A single sample is the source of the 7 T cell receptor beta chains below, sequenced in a study of regulatory T cells in long-lasting Graves disease. iRepertoire HTBI primers and Arm-PCR of CDR3 regions built TCR beta libraries. In TCRdb, the multiplex PCR reads were re-called with MiXCR into one record per CDR3 protein. Of 250,000 to 300,000 distinct CDR3 sequences detected, around a sixth appear once; the ten largest clones hold less than 15%. Time point defined: newly diagnosed GD, antithyroid drugs for less than 3 months. The authors made the TCR library using RNA they extracted from PBMCs. The same data also contributed to another study, on T cells in Graves' hyperthyroidism and ophthalmopathy.

The sequencing here drew on peripheral blood mononuclear cells (PBMCs), taken at new diagnosis, from a patient treated with antithyroid drugs. Receptor source: a woman in her thirties with Graves disease.

This clonotype was counted ten times or more. This chain links TRBV7-9 with TRBJ1-4; D gene uncertain. Germline V gene lookup returns CDR1 SEHNR and CDR2 FQNEAQ (reference sequence). The CDR3 sequence is 16 residues long. The V end was cut by 1 base, the J end by 8 bases, with 17 bases between. CDR3 amino acids: CASSLGATILREKLFF. In DNA, the CDR3 is TGTGCCAGCAGCTTAGGAGCCACTATCTTAAGGGAAAAACTGTTTTTT.

To note about this clonotype: Germline and junction disagree at one end, which may indicate a read error. The chain links TRBV5-6 to TRBJ2-7, with TRBD2 as a possible D gene (5 bases). From germline, CDR1 is SGHDT and CDR2 YYEEEE. The CDR3 is 13 amino acids. The CDR3 nucleotides read TGTGCCAGCAGCTTACTGTCCGGGGTCGAGCGGTACTTC. Encoded protein: CASSLLSGVERYF.

The chain recombines TRBV7-2 with TRBJ2-7; D gene unclear. V was shortened by 1 base and J by 6 bases, with 7 bases between the two germline ends. This CDR3 comprises 12 residues. Germline V CDR1 and CDR2: SGHTA, FQGNSA. The CDR3 reads CASSLGGAEQYF. The CDR3 nucleotides read TGTGCCAGCAGCTTAGGAGGCGCCGAGCAGTACTTC.

As regards this clonotype: A much larger clonotype is one base distant, so this may be a read error. The chain combines TRBV12-3 or TRBV12-4 with TRBJ2-3; D is unclear. The CDR3 contains 12 residues. In nucleotides, the CDR3 is TGTGCCGGCAGTCCCGACCGGGATACGCAGTATTTT. This sequence encodes CAGSPDRDTQYF.

This clonotype was seen ten or more times. V gene TRBV18 combines with J gene TRBJ2-7; D call uncertain. The germline V gene encodes CDR1 KGHSH and CDR2 LQKENI. The CDR3 totals 13 residues. V dropped 6 bases and J dropped 6 bases, with 15 bases sitting between them. The CDR3 loop is CASSQSLASEQYF. The CDR3 nucleotides are TGTGCCAGCTCCCAGTCCCTGGCTAGCGAGCAGTACTTC. Supplemented by reference TRBV18 and TRBJ2-7, the full variable domain reads NAGVMQNPRHLVRRRGQEARLRCSPMKGHSHVYWYRQLPEEGLKFMVYLQKENIIDESGMPKERFSAEFPKEGPSILRIQQVVRGDSAAYFCASSQSLASEQYFGPGTRLTVT.

In its sample, this clonotype was seen many times. The chain carries TRBV2 and TRBJ1-2; tentative D call: TRBD1 (5 bases). The CDR3 has 14 residues. Germline-derived CDR1 and CDR2 are SNHLY and FYNNEI. The V gene lost 2 bases and the J gene lost 8 bases, with 15 bases spanning the gap. The CDR3 nucleotides read TGTGCCAGCAGTGAATCCGGCAGGCGGGGGGGCTACACCTTC. Translated: CASSESGRRGGYTF.

This clonotype was detected many times. V and J are TRBV3-1 and TRBJ1-2; perhaps TRBD1 as D (6 bases). V was trimmed by 7 bases and J by 8 bases, leaving 20 bases between them. This CDR3 region has 14 residues. CDR1 and CDR2 (germline): LGHDT, YNNKEL (reference sequence). The CDR3 region has the DNA TGTGCCAGCACCCACTCAGAGGGGGTTTGGGGCTACACCTTC. Encoded protein: CASTHSEGVWGYTF.